This T cell receptor beta chain was recovered during a study of blood T cell dynamics during melanoma immunotherapy. Time point here: pre-treatment baseline. This table comes from immunoSEQ multiplex PCR, and its TCRdb copy is limited to in-frame clones, with some not included. The sample carries fewer than 20,000 clones, 91% recorded once. J lost 0 bases, V lost 0 bases, and 2 bases had no gene match. The CDR3 is made up of 16 amino acids. Per germline, CDR1 SGHVS and CDR2 FNYEAQ. The J gene is TRBJ2-7, the V gene TRBV7-6; 10 positions match TRBD1. The TCR sequence derives from a human donor with melanoma. The sequencing here drew on blood, taken from a patient treated with checkpoint blockade. The CDR3, as DNA: TGTGCCAGCAGCTTAGCTCGGACAGGGGGCTCCTACGAGCAGTACTTC. As protein: CASSLARTGGSYEQYF.